A selection of T cell receptor beta chains follows, all from one sample in a study of blood T cell repertoires in COVID-19. Assay used: immunoSEQ multiplex PCR; TCRdb lists only in-frame clones, some missing. The table records under 300,000 clones, 82% of them present only once. The source material was peripheral blood. These TCRs come from an older woman with active or convalescent COVID-19. The CDR3 runs from the conserved cysteine through the conserved F or W. Clone size, where shown, is once, few, many, or a class for clones that have expanded.

j_call v_call clone_size cdr3_aa
TRBJ2-3 TRBV6-5 NA CASRPRASGSDTQYF
TRBJ1-2 TRBV5-6 NA CASSLYQGANYGYTF
TRBJ2-1 TRBV7-3 NA CASSLQGAPQFF
TRBJ2-5 TRBV5-6 NA CASSAGLAGSLQETQYF
TRBJ2-6 TRBV5-4 NA CASSLQGTGGANVLTF
TRBJ1-1 TRBV29-1 NA CSVDFSPDRAATEAFF
TRBJ2-1 TRBV11-1 NA CASSSVTSAEQFF
TRBJ1-1 TRBV20-1 NA CSASSQANTEAFF
TRBJ2-6 TRBV19 NA CASSIALLAGANVLTF
TRBJ2-7 TRBV7-8 NA CASSLEGQGLYEQYF
TRBJ1-2 TRBV24-1 NA CATSSRDRNYGYTF
TRBJ2-7 TRBV30 NA CAWTRGYEQYF
TRBJ1-2 TRBV10-3 NA CAIREIPNYGYTF
TRBJ2-7 TRBV18 NA CASSPRQGTYEQYF
TRBJ2-4 TRBV29-1 NA CSVAVPTGQESKNIQYF
TRBJ1-3 TRBV4-2 NA CASSQDGGSAGDTIYF
TRBJ1-2 TRBV2 NA CASSEGTWANYGYTF
TRBJ2-3 TRBV6-2/TRBV6-3 once CASSPGVIAGGSTDTQYF
TRBJ1-2 TRBV19 NA CASTKGPGRPESYGYTF
TRBJ2-3 TRBV5-1 NA CASSHGLAGGPSTDTQYF
TRBJ2-7 TRBV27 few CASSYRGGAPPYEQYF
TRBJ1-2 TRBV7-9 NA CASSAQGTYGYTF
TRBJ1-2 TRBV7-6 NA CASSSVGGYGYTF
TRBJ1-6 TRBV3-1/TRBV3-2 NA CASGGHPNSPLHF
TRBJ1-6 TRBV27 NA CASSWRARDRSPLHF
TRBJ1-5 TRBV10-3 NA CAISGTGVNQPQHF
TRBJ1-3 TRBV18 NA CASSPFNRGSNSGNTIYF
TRBJ1-2 TRBV28 NA CASRPGAKYGYTF
TRBJ2-7 TRBV5-1 few CASSLEGQGYEQYF
TRBJ2-7 TRBV19 NA CASSRNGERQYF
TRBJ2-2 TRBV2 NA CASSAWTGLTGELFF
TRBJ1-6 TRBV5-6 few CASSPQGSYNSPLHF
TRBJ1-2 TRBV5-4 NA CASSSLHSSNYGYTF
TRBJ2-7 TRBV7-2 NA CASSLDSSYEQYF
TRBJ1-4 TRBV27 NA CASKSGGAGPNEKLFF